These T cell receptor beta chains were read from a single sample in a study of T cells in Graves' hyperthyroidism and ophthalmopathy. TCRdb called the multiplex PCR reads again in MiXCR, with one record for every CDR3 protein. The sample holds roughly 100,000 distinct CDR3 sequences, 45% to 50% seen once. The material sequenced was blood. The source of these receptors is a man in his forties with Graves' hyperthyroidism. Both conserved end residues are part of each CDR3. D genes are given only for firm matches. The size field is filled for only some rows; it gives once, few, many or a size class.

TRBD2	14	-	TRBJ2-5	TRBV3-1	CASSQGLAGPPQYF	TGTGCCAGCAGCCAAGGACTAGCGGGGCCTCCCCAGTACTTC
-	17	many	TRBJ2-3	TRBV7-8	CASSLARQGGGGDTQYF	TGTGCCAGCAGCTTAGCGCGGCAGGGGGGCGGGGGGGATACGCAGTATTTT
-	14	many	TRBJ1-1	TRBV15	CATSDPGRASEAFF	TGTGCCACCAGCGACCCGGGGAGGGCTTCGGAAGCTTTCTTT
-	16	many	TRBJ2-3	TRBV19	CASSNPSRGSTDTQYF	TGTGCCAGTAGTAACCCCTCGAGGGGGAGCACAGATACGCAGTATTTT
TRBD1	13	-	TRBJ2-7	TRBV30	CAWSPGQGYEQYF	TGTGCCTGGAGTCCCGGACAGGGCTACGAGCAGTACTTC
-	11	-	TRBJ1-5	TRBV15	CATSRDQPQHF	TGTGCCACCAGCAGAGATCAGCCCCAGCATTTT
TRBD2	16	few	TRBJ2-5	TRBV7-8	CASSLPTSRTLETQYF	TGTGCCAGCAGCCTACCGACTAGCAGAACGTTGGAGACCCAGTACTTC
TRBD2	17	-	TRBJ2-3	TRBV5-1	CASSSSGGTPEGDTQYF	TGCGCCAGCAGCTCTAGCGGGGGGACCCCAGAGGGAGATACGCAGTATTTT
TRBD1	15	-	TRBJ2-5	TRBV7-2	CACSSGQGAGETQYF	TGTGCCTGTAGCTCGGGACAGGGGGCAGGGGAGACCCAGTACTTC
TRBD1	15	once	TRBJ2-5	TRBV15	CATSRATGVQETQYF	TGTGCCACCAGCAGAGCGACAGGGGTCCAAGAGACCCAGTACTTC
-	20	-	TRBJ2-6	TRBV29-1	CSVEVASGKITHSGANALAF	TGCAGCGTTGAAGTGGCGTCAGGGAAGATTACTCACTCTGGGGCCAACGCCCTGGCTTTC
-	12	-	TRBJ1-2	TRBV2	CASSEQGNGYTF	TGTGCCAGCAGTGAGCAGGGGAATGGCTACACCTTC
TRBD1	18	many	TRBJ2-5	TRBV5-6	CASSLMRGQVKAQETQYF	TGTGCCAGCAGCTTGATGAGGGGACAGGTTAAGGCTCAAGAGACCCAGTACTTC
-	18	-	TRBJ2-2	TRBV7-2	CASSVQGGNTIYFGELFF	-